This T cell receptor beta chain was recorded in a study of human versus mouse CDR3 diversity and MHC coevolution. The assay was immunoSEQ multiplex PCR, and TCRdb's table has in-frame clones only and misses some. The data contain about 77,000 clones, around 92% of them singletons. CDR1 GTSNPN and CDR2 SVGIG come from the germline V gene (reference sequence). This CDR3 spans 13 amino acids. Trimming took 4 bases from V and 0 from J, leaving 9 bases between them. For this clone: No antigen is known for it.

Study-wide results and limits: Approximately 1.7 million TCR beta clonotypes were estimated for humans, the largest repertoire.

Naive CD4 T cells, CD45RO-negative and CD62L-positive, were flow-sorted from PBMCs. The genes are TRBV30 and TRBJ1-1; D remains unclear. The TCR originated in a person aged 25 to 75 in good health. The material sequenced was naive CD4+ T cells from blood. Subset noted: CD45RO-negative CD62L-positive naive CD4 T cells. For the CDR3, the DNA is TGTGCCTGGACCCAGGTTTTGAACACTGAAGCTTTCTTT. Translated: CAWTQVLNTEAFF.